This TCR beta chain was profiled in a study of blood T cell repertoires in COVID-19. Overall study: Samples of COVID-19 (acute and convalescent) were obtained from the United States, Italy and Spain.

Profiled with immunoSEQ multiplex PCR; TCRdb holds only in-frame clones, not every one. The sample has around 160,000 clones; under 95% are singletons. CDR3 length: 13 residues. CDR1 and CDR2 (germline): LNHDA, SQIVND (reference sequence). With 3 bases removed from V and 3 bases from J, the gap between germline ends came to 8 bases. The sequencing sample was made of peripheral blood. The V and J genes are TRBV19 and TRBJ1-1; D not resolved. This receptor was obtained from a man aged 60 to 69 with active or convalescent COVID-19. The CDR3 sequence is CASSIFRDTEAFF. The CDR3 nucleotides read TGTGCCAGTAGTATCTTTCGTGACACTGAAGCTTTCTTT.